This is a list of T cell receptor beta chains from one sample in a study of blood T cell repertoires in COVID-19. Profiling relied on immunoSEQ multiplex PCR, and the TCRdb table lists in-frame clones only, not all of them. Of about 130,000 clones listed, 86% were seen once; the top ten hold roughly 2.2%. The specimen sequenced was PBMCs or T cells enriched from blood (not recorded which). Receptors were obtained from a woman aged 50 to 60 who had recovered from COVID-19. CDR3s include the opening cysteine and the closing phenylalanine or tryptophan. D genes are given only for firm matches. The size field is filled for only some rows; it gives once, few, many or a size class.

CDR3aa	CDR3nt	d_gene	v_gene	j_gene	abundance
CASSQDTTGLYGYTF	TGCGCCAGCAGCCAAGATACGACAGGGCTCTATGGCTACACCTTC	TRBD1	TRBV4-3	TRBJ1-2	NA
CAKRQGASYEQYF	TGCGCCAAACGACAGGGGGCTTCCTACGAGCAGTACTTC	TRBD1	TRBV5-1	TRBJ2-7	NA
CASSQDLRGGYNEQFF	TGTGCCAGCAGCCAAGACCTCCGCGGCGGGTACAATGAGCAGTTCTTC	NA	TRBV4-2	TRBJ2-1	once
CASSQETFKPRGYTF	TGTGCCAGCAGCCAGGAGACCTTCAAACCAAGGGGCTACACCTTC	NA	TRBV3-1/TRBV3-2	TRBJ1-2	NA
CASSQAHGEKLFF	TGCGCCAGCAGCCAAGCCCACGGTGAAAAACTGTTTTTT	NA	TRBV4-1	TRBJ1-4	NA
CASSSRTGGTDTQYF	TGTGCCAGCAGCTCCCGGACAGGGGGGACAGATACGCAGTATTTT	TRBD1	TRBV9	TRBJ2-3	NA
CASSGQVPTEAFF	TGTGCCAGCAGCGGACAGGTTCCCACTGAAGCTTTCTTT	TRBD1	TRBV7-2	TRBJ1-1	NA
CASSPPVEEKLFF	TGTGCCAGCTCACCACCGGTAGAGGAAAAACTGTTTTTT	NA	TRBV18	TRBJ1-4	NA
CASSYPAGGSYGYTF	TGTGCCAGTAGTTATCCCGCAGGGGGCAGCTATGGCTACACCTTC	TRBD1	TRBV19	TRBJ1-2	NA
CASSTVTGPYGYTF	TGTGCCAGCAGCACCGTGACAGGGCCCTATGGCTACACCTTC	TRBD1	TRBV9	TRBJ1-2	NA
CASSLAYEQYF	TGTGCCAGCAGCTTAGCGTACGAGCAGTACTTC	NA	TRBV11-2	TRBJ2-7	NA
CASSDRGLTEAFF	TGTGCCAGCAGTGACAGGGGGCTCACTGAAGCTTTCTTT	TRBD1	TRBV6-1	TRBJ1-1	NA
CASSLEPQGSDGYTF	TGTGCCAGCAGCTTAGAACCCCAGGGGTCCGATGGCTACACCTTC	NA	TRBV7-2	TRBJ1-2	NA
CAISESAGRFQRETQYF	TGTGCCATCAGTGAGTCGGCCGGGAGATTCCAGCGGGAGACCCAGTACTTC	NA	TRBV10-3	TRBJ2-5	once
CATLTGHYGYTF	TGTGCCACTTTAACAGGGCACTATGGCTACACCTTC	NA	TRBV12-3/TRBV12-4	TRBJ1-2	NA
CASSYTSGEAFF	TGTGCCAGCAGTTACACCTCCGGGGAAGCTTTCTTT	NA	TRBV6-5	TRBJ1-1	NA
CASSSGQPNTEAFF	TGCGCCAGCAGCTCTGGACAGCCGAACACTGAAGCTTTCTTT	NA	TRBV5-1	TRBJ1-1	few
CASSQEGRSTEAFF	TGTGCCAGCAGCCAAGAGGGGCGGAGCACTGAAGCTTTCTTT	NA	TRBV3-1/TRBV3-2	TRBJ1-1	NA
CASTLGTYYGYTF	TGTGCCAGCACCCTAGGAACGTACTATGGCTACACCTTC	NA	TRBV12-3/TRBV12-4	TRBJ1-2	NA
CASSLGPGTPYEQYF	TGTGCCAGCAGCTTAGGCCCAGGCACCCCCTACGAGCAGTACTTC	NA	TRBV11-2	TRBJ2-7	NA
CASSPRQGPNEKLFF	TGTGCCAGCAGCCCCCGACAGGGGCCTAATGAAAAACTGTTTTTT	TRBD1	TRBV7-2	TRBJ1-4	NA
CASSEPDNLNYEQYF	TGCGCCAGCAGTGAACCGGACAACCTAAACTACGAGCAGTACTTC	NA	TRBV10-2	TRBJ2-7	NA
CASRPTTGGGEQYF	TGTGCCAGCAGACCGACGACAGGTGGGGGCGAGCAGTACTTC	NA	TRBV6-1	TRBJ2-7	NA
CASSSLGGQGYGYTF	TGTGCCAGCAGCTCCCTTGGGGGACAGGGCTATGGCTACACCTTC	TRBD1	TRBV11-2	TRBJ1-2	NA
CASREDRGKRAPLHF	TGTGCCAGCAGGGAGGACAGGGGAAAGAGGGCACCCCTCCACTTT	TRBD1	TRBV11-2	TRBJ1-6	NA
CASSRPRTVRSGEAFF	TGTGCCAGCAGCCGACCCCGGACAGTTAGGTCGGGTGAAGCTTTCTTT	NA	TRBV6-2/TRBV6-3	TRBJ1-1	NA
CSVEDPAGGVTDTQYF	TGCAGCGTTGAAGACCCTGCGGGGGGTGTTACAGATACGCAGTATTTT	TRBD2	TRBV29-1	TRBJ2-3	few
CASREYSDNSPLHF	TGTGCCAGCAGGGAATACAGTGACAATTCACCCCTCCACTTT	NA	TRBV11-2	TRBJ1-6	once
CAWSVHGTGGTNTEAFF	TGTGCCTGGAGTGTACACGGGACAGGGGGTACGAACACTGAAGCTTTCTTT	TRBD1	TRBV30	TRBJ1-1	NA
CASSLAQTDTQYF	TGCGCCAGCAGCTTGGCACAGACAGATACGCAGTATTTT	NA	TRBV5-1	TRBJ2-3	NA
CASSLRTGVGYGYTF	TGTGCCAGCAGTTTACGGACAGGGGTTGGGTATGGCTACACCTTC	TRBD1	TRBV28	TRBJ1-2	few
CASSIRGGLSTEAFF	TGTGCCAGTAGTATTAGGGGGGGCTTGAGCACTGAAGCTTTCTTT	NA	TRBV19	TRBJ1-1	NA
CASSIDHGAMNTEAFF	TGTGCCAGTAGTATAGATCACGGAGCCATGAACACTGAAGCTTTCTTT	NA	TRBV19	TRBJ1-1	NA
CASRKGLQAMGTEAFF	TGTGCCAGCAGGAAGGGACTCCAGGCAATGGGGACTGAAGCTTTCTTT	NA	TRBV7-8	TRBJ1-1	NA
CASSSQGRGVEAFF	TGTGCCAGCAGCTCTCAGGGACGGGGGGTTGAAGCTTTCTTT	NA	TRBV5-5	TRBJ1-1	once
CASSTTRGQPQHF	TGTGCCAGCAGTACTACCCGGGGTCAGCCCCAGCATTTT	NA	TRBV6-5	TRBJ1-5	NA
CASSAPGQGKETQYF	TGTGCCAGCAGCGCTCCGGGACAGGGAAAAGAGACCCAGTACTTC	TRBD1	TRBV9	TRBJ2-5	once